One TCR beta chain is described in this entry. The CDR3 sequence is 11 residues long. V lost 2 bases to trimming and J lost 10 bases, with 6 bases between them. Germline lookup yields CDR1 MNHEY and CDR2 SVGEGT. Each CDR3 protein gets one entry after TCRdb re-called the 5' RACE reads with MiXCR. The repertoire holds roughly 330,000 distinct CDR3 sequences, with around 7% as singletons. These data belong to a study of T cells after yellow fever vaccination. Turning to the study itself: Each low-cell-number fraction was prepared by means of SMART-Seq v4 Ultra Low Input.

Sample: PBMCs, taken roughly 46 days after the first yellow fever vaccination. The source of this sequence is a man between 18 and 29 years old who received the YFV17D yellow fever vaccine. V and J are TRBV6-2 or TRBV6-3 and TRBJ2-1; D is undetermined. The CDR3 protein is CASSYAREQFF. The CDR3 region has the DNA TGTGCCAGCAGTTACGCCCGGGAGCAGTTCTTC.